Each of the 15 T cell receptor beta chains below was sequenced from the same sample in a study of shared clonotypes between healthy human individuals. Here immunoSEQ multiplex PCR was the method, and the copy in TCRdb shows in-frame clones only, minus some. The data hold about 1.1 million clones, with approximately 80% observed a single time. The sequencing input was memory CD4+ T cells from PBMCs. The sample's subset: CD45RA-negative fraction. The receptors originated from a man younger than 35 in good health. Some clones in this sample may be carry-over from other donors' samples.

This rearrangement joins TRBV29-1 to TRBJ1-4; tentative D call: TRBD1 (6 bases). The CDR3 extends over 12 amino acids. Trimming took off 7 bases at V and 5 bases at J, with 11 bases between the two ends. Per the germline V gene, CDR1 is SQVTM and CDR2 is ANQGSEA. CDR3 region: CSGRGLNEKLFF. The CDR3 nucleotides are TGCAGCGGCAGGGGTTTAAATGAAAAACTGTTTTTT.

The count of this clone is one. The chain joins TRBV11-2 to TRBJ1-2; possibly TRBD1 for D (5 bases). The V and J ends lost 1 base and 4 bases respectively, with 13 bases between them. Germline loops: CDR1 SGHAT, CDR2 FQNNGV. This CDR3 is 15 amino acids long. The CDR3 spells CASSLGVTASYGYTF. DNA of the CDR3: TGTGCCAGCAGCTTAGGGGTGACAGCGAGCTATGGCTACACCTTC. The whole variable domain, filled in from reference TRBV11-2 and TRBJ1-2, reads EAGVAQSPRYKIIEKRQSVAFWCNPISGHATLYWYQQILGQGPKLLIQFQNNGVVDDSQLPKDRFSAERLKGVDSTLKIQPAKLEDSAVYLCASSLGVTASYGYTFGSGTRLTVV.

This clone was recorded once. This chain uses TRBV6-5 with TRBJ2-7; 8 positions match TRBD1. V trimming: 4 bases; J trimming: 2 bases; junction bases outside the gene matches: 7. The CDR3 length is 15 residues. Germline values: CDR1 MNHEY, CDR2 SVGAGI. The CDR3 loop reads CASSSLWTGTYEQYF. The DNA for the CDR3 is TGTGCCAGCAGTTCGCTATGGACAGGGACCTACGAGCAGTACTTC.

The chain employs TRBV15 and TRBJ2-7; a possible D gene is TRBD1 (6 bases). This CDR3 spans 12 amino acids. Trimming cost V 8 bases and J 6 bases, with 14 bases left between them. Looked up from germline, CDR1 is LNHNV and CDR2 is YYDKDF (reference sequence). CDR3 protein: CATGQLTAEQYF. The CDR3 DNA follows: TGTGCCACCGGACAGCTTACAGCCGAGCAGTACTTC.

This chain links TRBV7-3 with TRBJ2-1; 7 nucleotides agree with TRBD2. Trimming removed 3 bases from V and 7 bases from J; junction bases left unmatched: 9. This CDR3 contains 15 residues. CDR1 and CDR2 from the germline V gene are SGHTA and FQGTGA. CDR3 region: CASSFGGGGINEQFF. The CDR3 coding sequence is TGTGCCAGCAGCTTTGGCGGGGGAGGGATAAATGAGCAGTTCTTC. Together with reference TRBV7-3 and TRBJ2-1, the CDR3 gives the full variable domain: GAGVSQTPSNKVTEKGKYVELRCDPISGHTALYWYRQSLGQGPEFLIYFQGTGAADDSGLPNDRFFAVRPEGSVSTLKIQRTERGDSAVYLCASSFGGGGINEQFFGPGTRLTVL.

V is TRBV6-1 and J is TRBJ1-2, with D unresolved. Germline V CDR1 and CDR2: MNHNS, SASEGT. V was pared by 0 bases and J by 5 bases, with 7 bases between. CDR3 length equals 13 residues. The CDR3 DNA is TGTGCCAGCAGTGAAGCTCCGGTGTATGGCTACACCTTC. Translated: CASSEAPVYGYTF.

This chain joins TRBV2 and TRBJ1-5; D uncertain. Trimming removed 6 bases from V and 3 bases from J, with 9 bases in between. Germline V gene lookup returns CDR1 SNHLY and CDR2 FYNNEI. The CDR3 loop spans 13 amino acids. The CDR3 spells CASRRYVNQPQHF. In DNA form, the CDR3 reads TGTGCCAGCAGACGATATGTCAATCAGCCCCAGCATTTT. The complete variable domain, with remaining parts taken from reference TRBV2 and TRBJ1-5, reads EPEVTQTPSHQVTQMGQEVILRCVPISNHLYFYWYRQILGQKVEFLVSFYNNEISEKSEIFDDQFSVERPDGSNFTLKIRSTKLEDSAMYFCASRRYVNQPQHFGDGTRLSIL.

The CDR3 region is CASSLQELTDTQYF. DNA for the CDR3: TGCGCCAGCAGCTTACAGGAGCTCACAGATACGCAGTATTTT. The J gene is TRBJ2-3, the V gene TRBV5-1; TRBD1 might be the D (5 bases). Germline CDR1 reads SGHRS; CDR2 reads YFSETQ. This CDR3 spans 14 amino acids. Trimming removed 2 bases at V and 2 bases at J, with 9 bases between.

This chain joins TRBV5-5 and TRBJ1-2; a possible D gene is TRBD1 (6 bases). Germline V CDR1 and CDR2: SGHKS, YYEKEE (reference sequence). V was clipped by 4 bases and J by 7 bases, with 20 bases between them. The CDR3 is made up of 15 amino acids. CDR3 in amino acids: CASSPARDTPLGYTF. The CDR3 nucleotides are TGTGCCAGCAGCCCTGCCCGGGACACCCCACTTGGCTACACCTTC.

In DNA form, the CDR3 reads TGTGCCAGCAGTGAAGTTAGGGTGGGAGAGCAGTACTTC. Its translation: CASSEVRVGEQYF. The chain carries TRBV6-1 and TRBJ2-7; D unclear. The CDR3 loop spans 13 amino acids. The V end was cut by 1 base, the J end by 7 bases, with 11 bases between. Germline V gene sequence: CDR1 MNHNS, CDR2 SASEGT.

Turning to this clone: The germline gene is not matched at one end of the junction; a read error may be the cause. The rearrangement links TRBV6-1 to TRBJ2-7; tentatively, D is TRBD1 (6 bases). The CDR3 is 17 amino acids. Looked up from germline, CDR1 is MNHNS and CDR2 is SASEGT. The CDR3 loop reads CAISESLAGENSYEQYF. CDR3 sequence (DNA): TGTGCCATCAGTGAGTCCCTTGCAGGGGAAAATTCCTACGAGCAGTACTTC.

Of note for this clone: Only one base separates this from a far larger clonotype, so it likely reflects a read error. The rearrangement uses TRBV6-4 and TRBJ2-3; no firm D call. The germline V gene encodes CDR1 MRHNA and CDR2 SNTAGT. The CDR3 covers 13 residues. CDR3 protein: CASSDRATDMQYF. The CDR3, as DNA: TGTGCCAGCAGTGACAGGGCCACAGATATGCAGTATTTT.

The V and J genes are TRBV5-6 and TRBJ2-7; 10 bases line up with TRBD2. V was clipped by 6 bases and J by 3 bases; unmatched bases: 21. The CDR3 is made up of 19 amino acids. CDR1 is SGHDT and CDR2 is YYEEEE in the germline V gene. DNA for the CDR3: TGTGCCAGCACAATCGGACGGGGACTAGCGAGATTCACCTTCTACGAGCAGTACTTC. Translated: CASTIGRGLARFTFYEQYF.

V gene TRBV28 combines with J gene TRBJ2-5; 9 positions agree with TRBD2. J gave up 2 bases and V 6 bases, and 7 bases lay outside the gene matches. The CDR3 is 15 amino acids. The germline V gene encodes CDR1 MDHEN and CDR2 SYDVKM. Here the CDR3 reads CASRARTSEQETQYF. The CDR3, as DNA: TGTGCCAGCAGGGCCAGGACTAGCGAACAAGAGACCCAGTACTTC.

The rearrangement links TRBV6-5 to TRBJ2-5, with a weak D call TRBD2 (6 bases). CDR3 length equals 13 residues. CDR1 and CDR2 (germline): MNHEY, SVGAGI. V dropped 5 bases and J dropped 5 bases, with 12 bases sitting between them. CDR3 protein: CASSGSGRETQYF. As DNA, the CDR3 is TGTGCCAGCAGTGGGTCAGGGAGGGAGACCCAGTACTTC.